Each of the 16 T cell receptor beta chains below was sequenced from the same sample in a study of beta chain features in type 1 diabetes. TCRB transcripts that were expressed got sequenced, as all of the isolated RNA had been reverse transcribed. TCRdb keeps only in-frame clones here, not all; method: immunoSEQ multiplex PCR. Counted here are 810,000 or so clones, 15% to 20% occurring once; the ten biggest clones make up 0.02% to 0.025%. Sequencing was done on a sample of naive CD4+ T cells from blood. The receptors here all came from a woman under 30 in good health.

This clone was counted a few times. This sequence joins TRBV9 and TRBJ2-5, with D possibly being TRBD2 (5 bases). V lost 3 bases to trimming and J lost 0 bases, with 6 bases between them. The CDR3 covers 13 residues. Looked up from germline, CDR1 is SGDLS and CDR2 is YYNGEE. Here the CDR3 DNA reads TGTGCCAGCAGCGGGAGGTACCAAGAGACCCAGTACTTC. Amino acid sequence: CASSGRYQETQYF. The whole variable domain, remainder taken from reference TRBV9 and TRBJ2-5, is DSGVTQTPKHLITATGQRVTLRCSPRSGDLSVYWYQQSLDQGLQFLIQYYNGEERAKGNILERFSAQQFPDLHSELNLSSLELGDSALYFCASSGRYQETQYFGPGTRLLVL.

The chain combines TRBV6-5 with TRBJ1-4; TRBD1 might be the D (6 bases). V shed 8 bases and J shed 4 bases, with 14 bases lying between them. The germline gives CDR1 MNHEY, CDR2 SVGAGI. This CDR3 spans 14 amino acids. The CDR3 nucleotides are TGTGCCAGCCGGCCGGGACAATATAATGAAAAACTGTTTTTT. Protein: CASRPGQYNEKLFF.

This clone has only a few counts. The chain employs TRBV18 and TRBJ2-4, with D possibly matching TRBD2 (6 bases). Germline-derived CDR1 and CDR2 are KGHSH and LQKENI. The CDR3 loop spans 15 amino acids. V lost 2 bases, J lost 5 bases, and 13 bases lay in between. CDR3: CASSPWDSQENIQYF. For the CDR3, the DNA is TGTGCCAGCTCACCATGGGACTCTCAGGAAAACATTCAGTACTTC.

Points on this clone: The sample carries other DNA sequences with the same CDR3. This chain links TRBV6-5 with TRBJ1-1; D is uncertain. CDR3 size: 11 residues. The ends were cut back, 3 bases at V and 5 bases at J, with 4 bases in the middle. Germline V CDR1 and CDR2: MNHEY, SVGAGI. The CDR3: CASSYGTEAFF. Here the CDR3 DNA reads TGTGCCAGCAGTTATGGAACTGAAGCTTTCTTT.

V usage is TRBV6-5 and J usage is TRBJ2-2; D is uncertain. V gave up 8 bases and J gave up 8 bases, with 18 bases separating them. The CDR3 runs 14 residues. Germline values: CDR1 MNHEY, CDR2 SVGAGI. CDR3 DNA sequence: TGTGCCAGCGGACGTTTTGGAGTTTCGGGGGAGCTGTTTTTT. Its translation is CASGRFGVSGELFF.

This chain connects TRBV5-4 to TRBJ2-5, with D uncertain. V was cut by 4 bases and J by 2 bases, with 9 bases left in between. CDR3 length equals 13 residues. Germline assignment: CDR1 SGHNT and CDR2 YYREEE (reference sequence). CDR3 protein: CASSPSSQETQYF. As DNA, the CDR3 is TGTGCCAGCAGCCCATCGTCTCAAGAGACCCAGTACTTC. Supplemented by reference TRBV5-4 and TRBJ2-5, the full variable domain reads ETGVTQSPTHLIKTRGQQVTLRCSSQSGHNTVSWYQQALGQGPQFIFQYYREEENGRGNFPPRFSGLQFPNYSSELNVNALELDDSALYLCASSPSSQETQYFGPGTRLLVL.

Regarding this clone: Other nucleotide sequences in the sample specify the same CDR3. The chain is built from TRBV9 and TRBJ2-2, with a weak D call TRBD2 (6 bases). The CDR3 sequence is 15 residues long. The germline V and J ends were trimmed by 0 bases and 5 bases, with 11 bases remaining between them. Germline CDR1 is SGDLS and CDR2 is YYNGEE. CDR3 region: CASSVGGLNTGELFF. The CDR3 DNA reads as TGTGCCAGCAGCGTAGGGGGACTCAATACCGGGGAGCTGTTTTTT.

The chain joins TRBV28 to TRBJ1-2, with 10 bases identical to TRBD1. The CDR3 is 14 amino acids. CDR1 is MDHEN and CDR2 is SYDVKM in the germline V gene. The trim removed 5 bases at V and 6 bases at J, leaving 6 bases unmatched. CDR3 DNA sequence: TGTGCCAGCAGTATCAGTGACAGGGGGCATGGCTACACCTTC. It is translated as CASSISDRGHGYTF.

The chain links TRBV7-9 to TRBJ2-5; TRBD2 aligns across 10 bases. Per the germline V gene, CDR1 is SEHNR and CDR2 is FQNEAQ (reference sequence). The CDR3 is 14 residues long. V dropped 6 bases and J dropped 4; count of bases not matched to a gene: 5. The CDR3 nucleotides read TGTGCCAGCAGTTCTAGCGGGAGTGTAGAGACCCAGTACTTC. Protein sequence: CASSSSGSVETQYF.

The chain couples TRBV19 to TRBJ2-1; 15 bases align to TRBD2. This CDR3 spans 14 amino acids. The germline V gene has CDR1 LNHDA and CDR2 SQIVND (reference sequence). Trimming removed 4 bases from V and 11 bases from J; junction bases left unmatched: 3. CDR3 in amino acids: CASSKGLAGGQQFF. The CDR3 coding sequence is TGTGCCAGTAGTAAGGGACTAGCGGGAGGCCAGCAGTTCTTC.

This sequence joins TRBV2 and TRBJ2-4; 10 bases map to TRBD1. V was pared by 6 bases and J by 0 bases, with 23 bases of the junction left unmatched. The CDR3 length is 22 residues. Germline loops: CDR1 SNHLY, CDR2 FYNNEI. The CDR3 protein is CASRSPAVGTGDAKLAKNIQYF. The CDR3 DNA reads TGTGCCAGCAGGTCACCGGCGGTGGGGACAGGGGACGCAAAGTTAGCCAAAAACATTCAGTACTTC. Drawing the rest from reference TRBV2 and TRBJ2-4, the complete variable domain is EPEVTQTPSHQVTQMGQEVILRCVPISNHLYFYWYRQILGQKVEFLVSFYNNEISEKSEIFDDQFSVERPDGSNFTLKIRSTKLEDSAMYFCASRSPAVGTGDAKLAKNIQYFGAGTRLSVL.

In its sample, this clone was seen a few times. The V and J genes are TRBV6-5 and TRBJ2-1; no definite D call. CDR3 length: 14 amino acids. Germline values: CDR1 MNHEY, CDR2 SVGAGI. V lost 2 bases to trimming and J lost 10 bases, with 15 bases between them. CDR3 amino acids: CASSYGGSPREQFF. DNA for the CDR3: TGTGCCAGCAGTTACGGCGGATCACCTCGGGAGCAGTTCTTC.

This chain joins TRBV19 and TRBJ2-1, with 10 bases fitting TRBD2. In germline, CDR1 is LNHDA, CDR2 SQIVND (reference sequence). After removal of 7 bases from V and 6 bases from J, the junction contained 9 bases not matched to a gene. The CDR3 has 15 amino acids. CDR3 residues: CASKTRTSGFNEQFF. In DNA form, the CDR3 reads TGTGCCAGTAAAACGCGGACTAGCGGTTTCAATGAGCAGTTCTTC.

The chain carries TRBV28 and TRBJ2-7; D is undetermined. Germline-derived CDR1 and CDR2 are MDHEN and SYDVKM. There are 11 residues in the CDR3. Trimming removed 8 bases from V and 3 bases from J, with 8 bases in between. The CDR3 bases are TGTGCCAGCTTTGCGAACTACGAGCAGTACTTC. This gives the protein CASFANYEQYF.

This clone has more than one count but fewer than ten. One junction end disagrees with the germline gene, perhaps due to a read error. Distinct nucleotide sequences in the sample also encode this CDR3. The V gene is TRBV9, the J gene TRBJ2-1, with D uncertain. This CDR3 region has 15 residues. In germline, CDR1 is SGDLS, CDR2 YYNGEE. In nucleotides, the CDR3 is TGCGCCAGCAGCGTTACTGGTACCTTGGGGAATGAGCAGTTCTTC. It translates to CASSVTGTLGNEQFF.

This clone was detected only a few times. V usage is TRBV7-9 and J usage is TRBJ2-1; the D is unclear. Trimming removed 3 bases from V and 8 bases from J, with 5 bases in between. The CDR3 sequence is 11 residues long. The germline V gene has CDR1 SEHNR and CDR2 FQNEAQ (reference sequence). CDR3 DNA sequence: TGTGCCAGCAGCTTTGTTGATGAGCAGTTCTTC. This gives the protein CASSFVDEQFF.